The clone carrying this TCR beta chain occurred once. Its target is not known. This entry is derived from a study of graft-versus-host responses after intestinal transplantation. Sequencing used immunoSEQ multiplex PCR; TCRdb keeps in-frame clones, though not all of them. The sample has 100,000 to 120,000 clones, around 93% seen once; the top ten hold about 0.54%. Germline V gene lookup returns CDR1 MGHRA and CDR2 YSYEKL. The CDR3 has 16 amino acids. V was shortened by 4 bases and J by 1 base, with 13 bases between the two germline ends. Overall study findings and caveats: Among recipient marrow samples, GvH clones were found; some appeared first in ileum or blood. In patients with graft-donor T cell macrochimerism, allograft graft-versus-host to host-versus-graft clonal ratios were high.

This sample comprised unstimulated CD8+ T cells sorted from spleen or lymph node cells, obtained before intestinal transplant. The TCR originated in a human donor who received an intestinal transplant. The rearrangement joins TRBV4-1 to TRBJ1-4; no clear D. CDR3 loop: CASSLLESKTNEKLFF. In nucleotides, the CDR3 is TGCGCCAGCAGCCTCCTCGAGTCTAAAACTAATGAAAAACTGTTTTTT.